This is a list of T cell receptor beta chains from one sample in a study of regulatory T cells in long-lasting Graves disease. MiXCR was run by TCRdb on the multiplex PCR reads, yielding one entry per CDR3 protein. The sample comprises 500,000 to 700,000 distinct CDR3 sequences, roughly 15% of which are singletons, and roughly 18% rests with the top ten. These same records also appear under a second study, on T cells in Graves' hyperthyroidism and ophthalmopathy.

Sequenced material: peripheral blood mononuclear cells (PBMCs), taken at new diagnosis, from a patient treated with antithyroid drugs. These receptor sequences come from a woman in her 30s with Graves disease. The CDR3 runs from the conserved cysteine through the conserved F or W. The D gene is left open where the match is weak. Expanded clones get a size class; other rows say once, few or many, or leave the size out.

TRBD1,many,TRBJ1-1,TRBV29-1,TGCAGCGTGAACAGGGGGCGTACTGAAGCTTTCTTT,CSVNRGRTEAFF
.,few,TRBJ2-1,TRBV11-2,TGTGCCAGCAGCCTGACCGGGGTAGCGGTCACCCGCGGCAATGAGCAGTTCTTC,CASSLTGVAVTRGNEQFF
TRBD1,many,TRBJ2-1,TRBV5-1,TGCGCCAGCAGCTTTACCGGGACAGGCAATGAGCAGTTCTTC,CASSFTGTGNEQFF
.,many,TRBJ1-2,TRBV27,TGTGCCAGCAGTTCCAGGAACTATGGCTACACCTTC,CASSSRNYGYTF
TRBD2,few,TRBJ2-7,TRBV9,TGTGCCAGCAGCCGCGAGGTAGCGGGAGGTTTCGAGCAGTACTTC,CASSREVAGGFEQYF
.,many,TRBJ1-5,TRBV5-1,TGCGCCAGCAACTTAAGACAGGGCAATCAGCCCCAGCATTTT,CASNLRQGNQPQHF
TRBD1,few,TRBJ1-5,TRBV10-3,TGTGCCATCAGCCCCGGGACAGGGTACTTTAGCGGCAATCAGCCCCAGCATTTT,CAISPGTGYFSGNQPQHF
.,.,TRBJ2-3,TRBV7-9,TGTGCCAGCAATACGGCTAGCCGTAGAAATAGAACAGATACGCAGTATTTT,CASNTASRRNRTDTQYF
TRBD1,many,TRBJ2-7,TRBV11-1,TGTGCCAGCAGCCTCCGGGACAGGTACGAGCAGTACTTC,CASSLRDRYEQYF
.,.,TRBJ2-1,TRBV29-1,TGCAGCGTTAGTTCGGACCTACTTTACAATGAGCAGTTCTTC,CSVSSDLLYNEQFF
.,few,TRBJ1-2,TRBV3-1,TGTGCCAGCAGCCAAGATGACAGAGAGCCTTATGGCTACACCTTC,CASSQDDREPYGYTF
.,.,TRBJ1-6,TRBV5-8,TGTGCCAGCAGCTTGGCCTACGGGGGCATAAATTCACCCCTCCACTTT,CASSLAYGGINSPLHF
.,many,TRBJ1-5,TRBV28,TGTGCCAGCATACCCCTGGGCAGAGGTCAGCCCCAGCATTTT,CASIPLGRGQPQHF
.,.,TRBJ1-1,TRBV27,TGTGCCAGCCGCAACCTGGGCGTGGCGAACACTGAAGCTTTCTTT,CASRNLGVANTEAFF
.,few,TRBJ2-7,TRBV5-1,TGCGCCAGCAGCTTGGGTGCGACTGGTGGCAACGAGCAGTACTTC,CASSLGATGGNEQYF
TRBD1,many,TRBJ2-7,TRBV28,TGTGCCAGCAGCAAGGCAGGGGGAACCTACGAGCAGTACTTC,CASSKAGGTYEQYF
TRBD1,.,TRBJ1-6,TRBV10-3,TGTGCCATCAGTGAGTCGACAGGGTACAGTTCACCCCTCCACTTT,CAISESTGYSSPLHF
.,few,TRBJ2-5,TRBV7-9,TGTGCCAGCAGCCCCCCCGGGGCGGGCGCTTTCACGTCCCAGTACTTC,CASSPPGAGAFTSQYF
.,many,TRBJ1-3,TRBV6-5,TGTGCCAGCAGCTCTGGGGTAACTGGAAACACCATATATTTT,CASSSGVTGNTIYF
.,.,TRBJ1-5,TRBV18,TGTGCCAGCTCTACGGGAGATCATCAGCCCCAGCATTTT,CASSTGDHQPQHF
.,.,TRBJ2-1,TRBV7-7,TGTGCTAGCAGCTCTGTTCGGGGCAGGGGTGAGCAGTTCTTC,CASSSVRGRGEQFF
TRBD2,many,TRBJ2-7,TRBV12-3/TRBV12-4,TGTGCCAGCAGTTTTCTACGGGAGGGGTACGAGCAGTACTTC,CASSFLREGYEQYF
.,.,TRBJ2-5,TRBV4-1,TGCGCCAGCAGCAAAACAGGGCCGGGGCAAGAGACCCAGTACTTC,CASSKTGPGQETQYF
TRBD2,.,TRBJ2-1,TRBV6-1,TGTGCCAGCACCGTCTCTAGCGGGGGCTACAATGAGCAGTTCTTC,CASTVSSGGYNEQFF
TRBD1,.,TRBJ1-2,TRBV29-1,TGCAACGTAGAACAGGGGGCGGTAGACTATGGCTACACCTTC,CNVEQGAVDYGYTF
.,many,TRBJ2-5,TRBV7-2,TGTGCCAGCAGCCCCGTTGGTCGGGACCGCGAGACCCAGTACTTC,CASSPVGRDRETQYF
TRBD2,many,TRBJ2-1,TRBV19,TGTGCCAGTAGTATAGGACTAGCGGAGTACAATGAGCAGTTCTTC,CASSIGLAEYNEQFF
TRBD1,few,TRBJ1-1,TRBV24-1,TGTGCCACCAGTAAACAGGGGGCGAACACTGAAGCTTTCTTT,CATSKQGANTEAFF
.,.,TRBJ1-3,TRBV12-5,TGTGCTAGTGGACTGTGGGGGACGGGAAACACCATATATTTT,CASGLWGTGNTIYF
TRBD1,many,TRBJ1-5,TRBV28,TGTGCCAGCAGAGCGGACAGGGCGCAGCCCCAGCATTTT,CASRADRAQPQHF
.,.,TRBJ1-5,TRBV6-1,TGTGCCAGTACCGAAGGACTCCCTAATCAGCCCCAGCATTTT,CASTEGLPNQPQHF
.,few,TRBJ2-2,TRBV9,TGTGCCAGCAGCGTAACTCTGGGGCGGGACACCGGGGAGCTGTTTTTT,CASSVTLGRDTGELFF
TRBD2,many,TRBJ2-5,TRBV12-3/TRBV12-4,TGTGCCAGCAGTTTTGATCCGGGAGGAGAGACCCAGTACTTC,CASSFDPGGETQYF
TRBD2,.,TRBJ2-1,TRBV15,TGTGCCACCAGCAGAGATCACTTCAGCGGGGTACAATACAATGAGCAGTTCTTC,CATSRDHFSGVQYNEQFF
.,many,TRBJ1-5,TRBV30,TGTGCCTGGAGTAGGGAAGGTGGGCCCCAGCATTTT,CAWSREGGPQHF
.,many,TRBJ2-5,TRBV24-1,TGTGCCACCAGTGACCCCTTAATAAGGGGTAGGGAGACCCAGTACTTC,CATSDPLIRGRETQYF
.,.,TRBJ1-6,TRBV27,TGTGCCAGCAGCCCTCGGACACCCACGAGCTCCTATAATTCACCCCTCCACTTT,CASSPRTPTSSYNSPLHF
.,.,TRBJ2-5,TRBV19,TGTGCCAGTAGTATTGACAGCCTAACCCAGTACTTC,CASSIDSLTQYF
.,few,TRBJ2-5,TRBV7-6,TGTGCCAGCAGCTTAGTAGTGGTGGAGACCCAGTACTTC,CASSLVVVETQYF
TRBD1,few,TRBJ1-6,TRBV20-1,TGCAGTGCTAGAGATATGGACAGGGTCTCCTATAATTCACCCCTCCACTTT,CSARDMDRVSYNSPLHF
TRBD1,many,TRBJ1-1,TRBV15,TGTGCCACCAGCAGAGAGGAGACAGGGCCGAACACTGAAGCTTTCTTT,CATSREETGPNTEAFF
.,.,TRBJ1-1,TRBV11-1,TGTGCCAGCACCCACCGATACCCAACAGGCTACGGTCTGGCGGACACTGAAGCTTTCTTT,CASTHRYPTGYGLADTEAFF
TRBD2,.,TRBJ2-4,TRBV5-1,TGCGCCAGCAGCTCCAGACAGCGGGAGGGCCGTAGGACCAAAAACATTCAGTACTTC,CASSSRQREGRRTKNIQYF
.,.,TRBJ2-7,TRBV12-3/TRBV12-4,TGTGCCAGCAGTTTATCCGCCGGGTGGGAGCGACTAGGACTCTACGAGCAGTACTTC,CASSLSAGWERLGLYEQYF
.,.,TRBJ1-1,TRBV29-1,TGCAGCGTTGATGGAACGGGAGGTTTCAGTACTGAAGCTTTCTTT,CSVDGTGGFSTEAFF
.,.,TRBJ2-1,TRBV27,TGTGCCAGCAGTTTGGGCAGGGATCCCTACAATGAGCAGTTCTTC,CASSLGRDPYNEQFF
TRBD1,many,TRBJ1-1,TRBV12-3/TRBV12-4,TGTGCCAGCAGTGGACAGGGGGCGATCACTGAAGCTTTCTTT,CASSGQGAITEAFF
.,.,TRBJ2-7,TRBV6-1,TGTGCCAGCAGCTCGGGGGACAGCCAGTACTTC,CASSSGDSQYF
.,.,TRBJ2-1,TRBV4-1,TGCGCCAGCAGCCAAGCTAGCGCTAATGAGCAGTTCTTC,CASSQASANEQFF
.,many,TRBJ2-3,TRBV28,TGTGCCAGCAGTTCACAAGGGGGTACTAGCACAGATACGCAGTATTTT,CASSSQGGTSTDTQYF
.,many,TRBJ2-5,TRBV24-1,TGTGCCACCAGTGATTCAGGACGGGATGGGGAGACCCAGTACTTC,CATSDSGRDGETQYF
.,many,TRBJ2-2,TRBV6-1,TGTGCCAGCAGGCACATGACCCCCGGGGAGCTGTTTTTT,CASRHMTPGELFF
.,few,TRBJ2-1,TRBV7-3,TGTGCCAGCAGCCTAGCATTTGGGGTTTACAATGAGCAGTTCTTC,CASSLAFGVYNEQFF
.,.,TRBJ1-1,TRBV3-1,.,CASSFYICSDGTPEAFF
.,many,TRBJ1-1,TRBV24-1,TGTGCCACCAGTGATCTGGAGGGGATCACTGAAGCTTTCTTT,CATSDLEGITEAFF
.,many,TRBJ2-2,TRBV28,TGTGCCAGCAGCCCCGGGTACACCGGGGAGCTGTTTTTT,CASSPGYTGELFF